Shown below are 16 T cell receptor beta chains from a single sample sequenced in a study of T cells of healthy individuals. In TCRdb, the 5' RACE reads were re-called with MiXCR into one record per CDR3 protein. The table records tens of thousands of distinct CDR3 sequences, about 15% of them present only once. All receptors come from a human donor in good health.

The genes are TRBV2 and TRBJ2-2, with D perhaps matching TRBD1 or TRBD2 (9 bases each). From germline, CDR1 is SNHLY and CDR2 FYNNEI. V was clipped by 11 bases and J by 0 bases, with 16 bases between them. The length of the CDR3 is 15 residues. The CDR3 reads CAGGGDRANTGELFF. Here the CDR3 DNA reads TGTGCCGGCGGGGGGGACAGGGCGAACACCGGGGAGCTGTTTTTT.

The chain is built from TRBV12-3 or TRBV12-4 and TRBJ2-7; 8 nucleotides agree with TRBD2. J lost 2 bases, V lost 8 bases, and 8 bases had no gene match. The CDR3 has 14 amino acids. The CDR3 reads CASGTGTSAYEQYF. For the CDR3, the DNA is TGTGCCAGCGGGACCGGGACTAGTGCCTACGAGCAGTACTTC.

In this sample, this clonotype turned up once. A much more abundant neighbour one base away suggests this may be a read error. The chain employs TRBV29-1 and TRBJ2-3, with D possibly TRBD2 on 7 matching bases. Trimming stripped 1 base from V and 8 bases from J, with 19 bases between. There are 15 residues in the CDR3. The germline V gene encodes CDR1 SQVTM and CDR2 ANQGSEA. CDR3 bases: TGCAGCGTTGAAGCCTCAAGGGGAGGGGGTGGTACGCAGTATTTT. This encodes CSVEASRGGGGTQYF.

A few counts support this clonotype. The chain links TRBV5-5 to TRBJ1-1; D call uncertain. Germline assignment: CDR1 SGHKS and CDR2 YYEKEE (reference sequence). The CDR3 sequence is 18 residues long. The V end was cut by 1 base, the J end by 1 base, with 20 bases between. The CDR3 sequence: CASSLLADLPLGNTEAFF. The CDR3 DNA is TGTGCCAGCAGCTTGTTGGCAGACCTACCCCTTGGGAACACTGAAGCTTTCTTT.

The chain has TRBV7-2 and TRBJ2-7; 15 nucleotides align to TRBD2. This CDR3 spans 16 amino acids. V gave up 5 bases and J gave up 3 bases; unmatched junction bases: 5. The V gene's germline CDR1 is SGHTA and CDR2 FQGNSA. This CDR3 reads CASSPPGLAGGYEQYF. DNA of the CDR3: TGTGCCAGCAGCCCTCCGGGACTAGCGGGAGGCTACGAGCAGTACTTC.

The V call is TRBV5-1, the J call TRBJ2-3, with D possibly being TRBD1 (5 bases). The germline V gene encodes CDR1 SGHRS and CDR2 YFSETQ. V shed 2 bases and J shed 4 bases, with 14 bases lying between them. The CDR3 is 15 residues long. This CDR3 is CASSFRQGRADTQYF. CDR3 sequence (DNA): TGCGCCAGCAGCTTCCGGCAGGGTAGAGCAGATACGCAGTATTTT.

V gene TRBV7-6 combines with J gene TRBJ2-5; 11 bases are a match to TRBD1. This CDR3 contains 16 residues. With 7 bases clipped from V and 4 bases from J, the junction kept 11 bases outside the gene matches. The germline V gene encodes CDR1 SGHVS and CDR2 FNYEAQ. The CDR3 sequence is CASINIGQGARETQYF. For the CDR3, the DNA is TGTGCCAGCATCAATATCGGACAGGGGGCTAGAGAGACCCAGTACTTC.

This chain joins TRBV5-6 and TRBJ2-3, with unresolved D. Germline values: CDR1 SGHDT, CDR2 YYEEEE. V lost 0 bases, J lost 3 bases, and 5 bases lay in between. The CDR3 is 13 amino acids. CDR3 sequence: CASSLAETDTQYF. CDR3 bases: TGTGCCAGCAGCTTGGCCGAAACAGATACGCAGTATTTT.

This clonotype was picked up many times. The CDR3 loop reads CASRPTGGETQYF. CDR3 nucleotides: TGTGCCAGCAGGCCTACAGGGGGGGAGACCCAGTACTTC. The chain links TRBV6-2 or TRBV6-3 to TRBJ2-5; 8 nucleotides agree with TRBD1. This CDR3 comprises 13 residues. Per germline, CDR1 MNHEY and CDR2 SVGEGT. The ends lost 6 bases at V and 5 bases at J; junction bases unmatched: 5.

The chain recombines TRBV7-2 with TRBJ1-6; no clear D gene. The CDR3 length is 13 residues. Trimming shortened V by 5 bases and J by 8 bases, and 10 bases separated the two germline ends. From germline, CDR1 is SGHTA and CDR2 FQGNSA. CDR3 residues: CASSARGDSPLHF. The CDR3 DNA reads TGTGCCAGCAGCGCCCGCGGCGATTCACCCCTCCACTTT.

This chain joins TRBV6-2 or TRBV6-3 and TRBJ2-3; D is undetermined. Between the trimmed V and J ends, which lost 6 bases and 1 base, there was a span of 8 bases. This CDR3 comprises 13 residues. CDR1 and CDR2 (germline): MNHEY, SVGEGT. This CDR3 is CASSFLRTDTQYF. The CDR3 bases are TGTGCCAGCAGCTTCCTTCGCACAGATACGCAGTATTTT.

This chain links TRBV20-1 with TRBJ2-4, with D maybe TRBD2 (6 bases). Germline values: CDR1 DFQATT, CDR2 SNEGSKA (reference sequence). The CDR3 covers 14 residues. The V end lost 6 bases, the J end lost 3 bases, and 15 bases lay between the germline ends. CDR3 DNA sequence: TGCAGTGCCCCCACCAGGAGGGACAAAAACATTCAGTACTTC. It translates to CSAPTRRDKNIQYF.

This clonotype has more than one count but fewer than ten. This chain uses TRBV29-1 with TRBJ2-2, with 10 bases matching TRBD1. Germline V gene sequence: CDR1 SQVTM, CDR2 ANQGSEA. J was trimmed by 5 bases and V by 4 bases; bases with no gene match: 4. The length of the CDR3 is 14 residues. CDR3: CSVGQGASTGELFF. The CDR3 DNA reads TGCAGCGTTGGACAGGGGGCGAGTACCGGGGAGCTGTTTTTT.

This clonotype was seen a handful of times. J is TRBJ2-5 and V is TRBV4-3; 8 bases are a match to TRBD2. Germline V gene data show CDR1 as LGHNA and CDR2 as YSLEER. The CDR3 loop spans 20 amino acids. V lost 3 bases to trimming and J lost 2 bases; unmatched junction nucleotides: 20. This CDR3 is CASSQGTGTRIPNAQETQYF. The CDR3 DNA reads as TGCGCCAGCAGCCAGGGAACAGGGACTAGGATCCCGAATGCACAAGAGACCCAGTACTTC.

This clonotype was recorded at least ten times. CDR3 DNA: TGTGCCAGCGTCGGACTCCCTGGAAACACCATATATTTT. This codes for CASVGLPGNTIYF. The chain links TRBV6-5 to TRBJ1-3, with D unclear. The germline V and J ends were trimmed by 8 bases and 2 bases, with 10 bases remaining between them. Germline-derived CDR1 and CDR2 are MNHEY and SVGAGI. The length of the CDR3 is 13 residues.

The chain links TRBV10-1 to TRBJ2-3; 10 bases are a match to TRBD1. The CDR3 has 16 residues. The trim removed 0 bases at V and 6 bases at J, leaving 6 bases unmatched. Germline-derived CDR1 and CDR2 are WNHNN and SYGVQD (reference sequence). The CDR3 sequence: CASSESGTGDSDTQYF. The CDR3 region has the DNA TGCGCCAGCAGTGAGTCAGGGACAGGGGATAGCGATACGCAGTATTTT.